Sequencing of this T cell receptor (beta chain) was carried out in a study of cytomegalovirus exposure and HLA in healthy donors. It was healthy bone marrow donors who served as donors. PCR used 60 Vbeta primers and 13 Jbeta primers. Original data processing: An analysis performed later counted about 80 million unique TCR beta chains (approximately 10 million of them shared). Sequencing was performed with immunoSEQ multiplex PCR; in TCRdb, only in-frame clones are kept and a portion is missing. The DNA gave D and trimming, while V, J and clone size come from that table. This table has approximately 150,000 clones, roughly 87% appearing once. The germline V gene encodes CDR1 SGHTS and CDR2 YDEGEE. With 4 bases clipped from V and 8 bases from J, the junction kept 7 bases outside the gene matches. The CDR3 totals 16 residues. For this clone: Antigen unknown.

Study-level results: Previous analysis showed most TCR beta V segments were productive about 87% or about 30% of the time. Evidence from a later analysis indicated that most CMV-associated TCR beta chains looked HLA-restricted.

This clonotype was sampled from a man younger than 45 in good health and CMV-seropositive. The specimen sequenced was PBMCs. V and J are TRBV5-8 and TRBJ2-1; 15 bases map to TRBD2. CDR3: CASSQGLAGGPDEQFF. CDR3 nucleotide sequence: TGTGCCAGCAGCCAAGGACTAGCGGGAGGGCCGGATGAGCAGTTCTTC.